These T cell receptor beta chains were read from a single sample in a study of blood T cell repertoires in COVID-19. Clones were sequenced by immunoSEQ multiplex PCR, and TCRdb holds only the in-frame ones, with some missing. The sample has over 200,000 clones, around 82% seen once. Sequences were obtained from peripheral blood. The receptors were gathered from a man in his fifties with active or convalescent COVID-19. Both conserved end residues are part of each CDR3. The D gene is left open where the match is weak. Not all rows give a size; the values are once, few, many and, for expanded clones, a class.

D: -
J: TRBJ2-5
size: -
V: TRBV6-2/TRBV6-3
DNA: TGTGCCAGCAGCCGGACTTCAAAAGAGACCCAGTACTTC
CDR3: CASSRTSKETQYF

D: TRBD2
J: TRBJ2-3
size: -
V: TRBV10-3
DNA: TGTGCCATCAGTGAACTAGCGGGGGGTGTAGATACGCAGTATTTT
CDR3: CAISELAGGVDTQYF

D: -
J: TRBJ1-2
size: -
V: TRBV28
DNA: TGTGCCAGCAGTTTAGGTCAGTACTATGGCTACACCTTC
CDR3: CASSLGQYYGYTF

D: TRBD1
J: TRBJ2-3
size: -
V: TRBV7-6
DNA: TGTGCCAGCAGCACGACAGGGCTCGCAGATACGCAGTATTTT
CDR3: CASSTTGLADTQYF

D: TRBD1
J: TRBJ1-4
size: few
V: TRBV7-9
DNA: TGTGCCAGCAGCCAGAGGGACAGCCCCAATGAAAAACTGTTTTTT
CDR3: CASSQRDSPNEKLFF

D: TRBD1
J: TRBJ2-5
size: -
V: TRBV28
DNA: TGTGCCAGCAGTTCCCGACAGGGAAGCAAAGAGACCCAGTACTTC
CDR3: CASSSRQGSKETQYF

D: TRBD1
J: TRBJ2-1
size: -
V: TRBV11-3
DNA: TGTGCCAGCAGCTTAGGTTCCGGACAGGGATTGTACAATGAGCAGTTCTTC
CDR3: CASSLGSGQGLYNEQFF

D: -
J: TRBJ2-5
size: -
V: TRBV28
DNA: TGTGCCAGCAGTTTGGGCTCATTCGGAGGCGAGACCCAGTACTTC
CDR3: CASSLGSFGGETQYF

D: TRBD1
J: TRBJ2-7
size: -
V: TRBV5-4
DNA: TGTGCCAGCAGTCCTGCCAGACAGGGGGCGTCCGAGCAGTACTTC
CDR3: CASSPARQGASEQYF

D: -
J: TRBJ2-1
size: -
V: TRBV3-1/TRBV3-2
DNA: TGTGCCAGCAGCCCTGGGCTGTCCTACAATGAGCAGTTCTTC
CDR3: CASSPGLSYNEQFF

D: -
J: TRBJ1-5
size: -
V: TRBV5-5
DNA: TGTGCCAGCAGCTTAGTTGGGACAAGTGAGCTGCCCCAGCATTTT
CDR3: CASSLVGTSELPQHF

D: -
J: TRBJ2-2
size: -
V: TRBV5-1
DNA: TGCGCCAGCTACCTCGGGGGAACCGGGGAGCTGTTTTTT
CDR3: CASYLGGTGELFF

D: -
J: TRBJ1-4
size: -
V: TRBV30
DNA: TGTGCCTGGAAGACATGGGAGAATGAAAAACTGTTTTTT
CDR3: CAWKTWENEKLFF

D: TRBD1
J: TRBJ2-5
size: -
V: TRBV12-5
DNA: TGTGCTAGTGGCCGCGGGACAGGGGCTCCCGGGACCCAGTACTTC
CDR3: CASGRGTGAPGTQYF

D: -
J: TRBJ1-2
size: -
V: TRBV19
DNA: TGTGCCAGTAATGAGGGGGTGATACGCTATGGCTACACCTTC
CDR3: CASNEGVIRYGYTF

D: -
J: TRBJ1-2
size: -
V: TRBV7-2
DNA: TGTGCCAGCAGCTACAGCCCCTTCCAAAGCTACACCTTC
CDR3: CASSYSPFQSYTF

D: -
J: TRBJ1-2
size: few
V: TRBV18
DNA: TGTGCCAGCTCACCAGTCCGGGAGGGAGGCTACACCTTC
CDR3: CASSPVREGGYTF

D: -
J: TRBJ2-7
size: -
V: TRBV29-1
DNA: TGCAGCGTTGAGATCACAGGAAGCTCCTACGAGCAGTACTTC
CDR3: CSVEITGSSYEQYF

D: -
J: TRBJ1-2
size: -
V: TRBV7-8
DNA: TGTGCCAGCAGCGGGACCCGCGGGGTAGGCTATGGCTACACCTTC
CDR3: CASSGTRGVGYGYTF

D: TRBD1
J: TRBJ2-6
size: -
V: TRBV18
DNA: TGTGCCAGCTCTCCCGGGACAGTTCAGGCCAACGTCCTGACTTTC
CDR3: CASSPGTVQANVLTF

D: TRBD1
J: TRBJ2-5
size: -
V: TRBV28
DNA: TGTGCCAGCAGTGCAGGGGGCGGGGAGACCCAGTACTTC
CDR3: CASSAGGGETQYF

D: -
J: TRBJ1-1
size: -
V: TRBV6-5
DNA: TGTGCCAGCAGTTACCAAGGACAAATTGGGGAAGCTTTCTTT
CDR3: CASSYQGQIGEAFF

D: TRBD1
J: TRBJ1-5
size: -
V: TRBV30
DNA: TGTGCCTGGAGGGGCTCGGACAGGGGGCGGAATCAGCCCCAGCATTTT
CDR3: CAWRGSDRGRNQPQHF

D: TRBD1
J: TRBJ1-5
size: -
V: TRBV28
DNA: TGTGCCAGCGAGCGACAGGGGGCACTGAATCAGCCCCAGCATTTT
CDR3: CASERQGALNQPQHF

D: TRBD1
J: TRBJ2-3
size: -
V: TRBV28
DNA: TGTGCCAGCAGGGACAGGAGCACAGATACGCAGTATTTT
CDR3: CASRDRSTDTQYF

D: -
J: TRBJ1-1
size: once
V: TRBV9
DNA: TGTGCCAGCAGCGGCTCCGGGGGGAATTGGAGAAACACTGAAGCTTTCTTT
CDR3: CASSGSGGNWRNTEAFF

D: -
J: TRBJ2-2
size: -
V: TRBV3-1/TRBV3-2
DNA: TGTGCCAGCAGCCAAGACAGGGATAGGCCTGGGGAGCTGTTTTTT
CDR3: CASSQDRDRPGELFF

D: TRBD1
J: TRBJ2-7
size: -
V: TRBV6-5
DNA: TGTGCCAGCAGTTACCTGACCGGGACAGGGATCTACGAGCAGTACTTC
CDR3: CASSYLTGTGIYEQYF

D: TRBD2
J: TRBJ2-3
size: -
V: TRBV15
DNA: TGTGCCACCAGCAGAGATACGACTAGCGGGGGTTTTTTT
CDR3: CATSRDTTSGGFF